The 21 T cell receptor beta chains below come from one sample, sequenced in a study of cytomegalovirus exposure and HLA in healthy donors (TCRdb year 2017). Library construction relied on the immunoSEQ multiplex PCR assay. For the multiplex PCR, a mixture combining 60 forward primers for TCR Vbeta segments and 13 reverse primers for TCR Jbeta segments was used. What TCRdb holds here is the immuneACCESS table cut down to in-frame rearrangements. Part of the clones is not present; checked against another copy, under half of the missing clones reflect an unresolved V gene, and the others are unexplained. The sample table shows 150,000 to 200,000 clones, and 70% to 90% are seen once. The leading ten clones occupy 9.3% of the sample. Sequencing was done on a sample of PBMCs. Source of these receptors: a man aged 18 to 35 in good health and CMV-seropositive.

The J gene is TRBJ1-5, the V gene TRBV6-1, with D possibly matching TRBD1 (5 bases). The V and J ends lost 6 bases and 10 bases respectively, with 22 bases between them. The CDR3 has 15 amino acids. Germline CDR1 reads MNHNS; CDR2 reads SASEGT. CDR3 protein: CASSAGDGRGLPQHF. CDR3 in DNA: TGTGCCAGCAGCGCGGGGGACGGACGTGGTTTACCCCAGCATTTT.

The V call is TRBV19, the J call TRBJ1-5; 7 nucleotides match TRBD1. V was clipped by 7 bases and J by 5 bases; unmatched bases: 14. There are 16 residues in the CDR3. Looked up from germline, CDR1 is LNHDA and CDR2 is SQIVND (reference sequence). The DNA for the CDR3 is TGTGCCAGTACCCAAATCGGGGCAGGGGGATATCAGCCCCAGCATTTT. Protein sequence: CASTQIGAGGYQPQHF.

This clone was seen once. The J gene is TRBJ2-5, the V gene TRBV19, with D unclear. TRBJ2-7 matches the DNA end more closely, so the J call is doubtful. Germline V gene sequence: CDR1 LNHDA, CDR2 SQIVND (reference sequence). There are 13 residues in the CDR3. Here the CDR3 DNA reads TGTGCCAGTAGTAAATTTTACTCCTACGAGCAGTACTTC. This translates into CASSKFYSYEQYF.

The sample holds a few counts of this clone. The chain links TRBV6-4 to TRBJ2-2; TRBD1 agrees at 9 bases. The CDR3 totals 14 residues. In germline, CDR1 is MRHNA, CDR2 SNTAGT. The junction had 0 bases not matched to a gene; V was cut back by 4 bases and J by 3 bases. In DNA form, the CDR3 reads TGTGCCAGCAGTGGGACAGGGGACACCGGGGAGCTGTTTTTT. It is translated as CASSGTGDTGELFF.

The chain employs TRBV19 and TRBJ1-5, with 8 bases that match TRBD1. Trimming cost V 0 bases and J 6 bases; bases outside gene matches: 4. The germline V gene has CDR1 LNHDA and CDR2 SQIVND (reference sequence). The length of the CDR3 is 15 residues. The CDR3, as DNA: TGTGCCAGTAGTATAGACGGACAGGGCGGTCAGCCCCAGCATTTT. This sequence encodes CASSIDGQGGQPQHF.

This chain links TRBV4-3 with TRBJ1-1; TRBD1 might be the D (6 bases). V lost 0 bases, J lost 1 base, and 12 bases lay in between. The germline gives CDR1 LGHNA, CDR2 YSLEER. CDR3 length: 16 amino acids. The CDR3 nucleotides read TGCGCCAGCAGCCAAGATAGCAGGGGCTGGAACACTGAAGCTTTCTTT. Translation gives CASSQDSRGWNTEAFF.

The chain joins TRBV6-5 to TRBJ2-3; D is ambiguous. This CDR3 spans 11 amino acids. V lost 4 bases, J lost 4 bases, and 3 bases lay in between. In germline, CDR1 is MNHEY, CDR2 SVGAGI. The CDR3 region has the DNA TGTGCCAGCAGTTTCTCAGATACGCAGTATTTT. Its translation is CASSFSDTQYF.

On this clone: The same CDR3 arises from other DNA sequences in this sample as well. The CDR3 region has the DNA TGTGCCAGCAGCTTAACAGGGGCGAACACCGGGGAGCTGTTTTTT. Protein product: CASSLTGANTGELFF. This chain uses TRBV9 with TRBJ2-2; 7 bases match TRBD1. The CDR3 totals 15 residues. V was clipped by 4 bases and J by 0 bases; unmatched bases: 3. Germline-derived CDR1 and CDR2 are SGDLS and YYNGEE.

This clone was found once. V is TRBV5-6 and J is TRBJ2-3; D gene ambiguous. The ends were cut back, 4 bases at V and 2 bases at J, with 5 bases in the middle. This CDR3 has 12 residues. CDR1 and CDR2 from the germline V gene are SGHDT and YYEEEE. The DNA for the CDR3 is TGTGCCAGCAGCCAAATCACAGATACGCAGTATTTT. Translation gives CASSQITDTQYF. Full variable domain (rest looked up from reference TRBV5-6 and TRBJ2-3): DAGVTQSPTHLIKTRGQQVTLRCSPKSGHDTVSWYQQALGQGPQFIFQYYEEEERQRGNFPDRFSGHQFPNYSSELNVNALLLGDSALYLCASSQITDTQYFGPGTRLTVL.

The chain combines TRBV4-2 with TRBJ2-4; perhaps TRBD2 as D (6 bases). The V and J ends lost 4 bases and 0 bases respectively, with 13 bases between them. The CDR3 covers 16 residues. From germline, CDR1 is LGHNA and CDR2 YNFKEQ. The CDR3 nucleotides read TGTGCCAGCAGCCGGGGCGGGACCCTAGCCAAAAACATTCAGTACTTC. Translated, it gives CASSRGGTLAKNIQYF.

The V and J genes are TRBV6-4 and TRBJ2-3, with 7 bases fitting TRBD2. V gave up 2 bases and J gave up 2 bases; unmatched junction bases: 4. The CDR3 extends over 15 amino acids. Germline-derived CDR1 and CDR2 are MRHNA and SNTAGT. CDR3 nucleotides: TGTGCCAGCAGTGACCGGGCGGGGGACACAGATACGCAGTATTTT. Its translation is CASSDRAGDTDTQYF.

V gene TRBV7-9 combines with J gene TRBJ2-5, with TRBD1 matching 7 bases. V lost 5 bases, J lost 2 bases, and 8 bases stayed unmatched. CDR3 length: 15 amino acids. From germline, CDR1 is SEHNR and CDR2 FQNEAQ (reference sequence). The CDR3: CASSDSLGQQETQYF. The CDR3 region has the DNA TGTGCCAGCAGCGACAGCCTGGGACAGCAAGAGACCCAGTACTTC. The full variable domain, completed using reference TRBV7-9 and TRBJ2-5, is DTGVSQNPRHKITKRGQNVTFRCDPISEHNRLYWYRQTLGQGPEFLTYFQNEAQLEKSRLLSDRFSAERPKGSFSTLEIQRTEQGDSAMYLCASSDSLGQQETQYFGPGTRLLVL.

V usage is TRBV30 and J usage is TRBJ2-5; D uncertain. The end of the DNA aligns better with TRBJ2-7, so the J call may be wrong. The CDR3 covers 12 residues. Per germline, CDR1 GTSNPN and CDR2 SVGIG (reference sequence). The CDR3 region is CAWSVLFYEQYF. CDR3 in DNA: TGTGCCTGGAGTGTTCTTTTCTACGAGCAGTACTTC.

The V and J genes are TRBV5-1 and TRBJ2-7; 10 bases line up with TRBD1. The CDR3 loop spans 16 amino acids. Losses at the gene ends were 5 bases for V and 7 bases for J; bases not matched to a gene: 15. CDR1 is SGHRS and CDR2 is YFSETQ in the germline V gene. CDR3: CASSSPGTGVQGEQYF. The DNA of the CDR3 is TGCGCCAGCAGTTCCCCCGGGACAGGGGTTCAGGGGGAGCAGTACTTC.

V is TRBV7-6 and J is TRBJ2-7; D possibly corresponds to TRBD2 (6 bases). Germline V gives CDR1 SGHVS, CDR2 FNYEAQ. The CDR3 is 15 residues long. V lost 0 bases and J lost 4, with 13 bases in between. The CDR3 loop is CASSLAGGKEYEQYF. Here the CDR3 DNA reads TGTGCCAGCAGCTTAGCGGGGGGAAAAGAGTACGAGCAGTACTTC. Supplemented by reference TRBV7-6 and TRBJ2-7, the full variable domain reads GAGVSQSPRYKVTKRGQDVALRCDPISGHVSLYWYRQALGQGPEFLTYFNYEAQQDKSGLPNDRFSAERPEGSISTLTIQRTEQRDSAMYRCASSLAGGKEYEQYFGPGTRLTVT.

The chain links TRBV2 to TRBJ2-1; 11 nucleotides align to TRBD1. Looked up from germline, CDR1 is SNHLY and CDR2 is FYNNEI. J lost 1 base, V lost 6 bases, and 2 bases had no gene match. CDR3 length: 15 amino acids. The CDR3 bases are TGTGCCAGCAGGTGGGACAGGGGGTCCTACAATGAGCAGTTCTTC. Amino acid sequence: CASRWDRGSYNEQFF.

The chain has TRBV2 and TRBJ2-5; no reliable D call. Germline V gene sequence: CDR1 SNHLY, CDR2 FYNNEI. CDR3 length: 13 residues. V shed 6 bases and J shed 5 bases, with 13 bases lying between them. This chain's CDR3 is CASSSTRKETQYF. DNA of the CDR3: TGTGCCAGCAGCTCCACCAGGAAGGAGACCCAGTACTTC.

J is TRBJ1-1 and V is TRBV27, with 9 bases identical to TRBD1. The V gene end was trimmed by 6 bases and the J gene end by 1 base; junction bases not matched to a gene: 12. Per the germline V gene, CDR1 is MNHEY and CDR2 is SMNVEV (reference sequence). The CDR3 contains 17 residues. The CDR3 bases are TGTGCCAGCAGAACATTGGGACAGGGTCCCCGGAACACTGAAGCTTTCTTT. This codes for CASRTLGQGPRNTEAFF.

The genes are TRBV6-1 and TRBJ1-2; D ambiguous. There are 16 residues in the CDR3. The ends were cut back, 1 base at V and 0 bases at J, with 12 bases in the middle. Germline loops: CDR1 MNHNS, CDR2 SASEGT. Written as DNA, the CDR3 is TGTGCCAGCAGTGAAGACTTCGCCCTTACTAACTATGGCTACACCTTC. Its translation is CASSEDFALTNYGYTF.

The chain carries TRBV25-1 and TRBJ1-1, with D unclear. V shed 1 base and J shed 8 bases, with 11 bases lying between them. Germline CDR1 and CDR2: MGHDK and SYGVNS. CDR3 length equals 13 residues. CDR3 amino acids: CASSEFFRPEAFF. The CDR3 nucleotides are TGTGCCAGCAGTGAATTTTTTCGTCCCGAAGCTTTCTTT.

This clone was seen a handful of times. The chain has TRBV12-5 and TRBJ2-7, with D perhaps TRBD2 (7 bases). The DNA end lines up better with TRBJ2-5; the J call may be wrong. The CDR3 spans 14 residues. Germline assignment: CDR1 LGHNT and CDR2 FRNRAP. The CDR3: CASGELGGAETQYF. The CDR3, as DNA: TGTGCTAGTGGAGAGTTGGGGGGGGCGGAGACCCAGTACTTC.